A selection of T cell receptor beta chains follows, all from one sample in a study of cytomegalovirus exposure and HLA in healthy donors. Profiling relied on immunoSEQ multiplex PCR, and the TCRdb table lists in-frame clones only, not all of them. The sample lists about 140,000 clones; over 70% were seen once. Sequenced input: PBMCs. The receptors come from a man aged 40-50 years in good health and CMV-seronegative. The CDR3 runs from the conserved cysteine through the conserved F or W. The D gene is left open where the match is weak. Size is stated for part of the rows, as once, few or many counts, or as a class when the clone is expanded.

14 | NA | TRBJ1-5 | NA | TRBV18 | TGTGCCAGCTCCCCGGAGGACAGTCTGGAGCCCCAGCATTTT | CASSPEDSLEPQHF
14 | TRBD2 | TRBJ2-5 | NA | TRBV27 | TGTGCCAGCGGCCTCCTCGGGGGGCAAGAGACCCAGTACTTC | CASGLLGGQETQYF
16 | TRBD1 | TRBJ1-5 | NA | TRBV14 | TGTGCCAGCAGCCAAGGGGGACAGGGTCTTAATCAGCCCCAGCATTTT | CASSQGGQGLNQPQHF
17 | TRBD2 | TRBJ2-5 | once | TRBV9 | TGTGCCAGCAGCGTAGGGAGCGGGGGGGCCCTTTTAGAGACCCAGTACTTC | CASSVGSGGALLETQYF
13 | NA | TRBJ2-2 | NA | TRBV6-4 | TGTGCCAGCAGTGAGGCGGACACCGGGGAGCTGTTTTTT | CASSEADTGELFF
13 | NA | TRBJ1-2 | few | TRBV30 | TGTGCCTGGAGTCTCGGACAGAACTATGGCTACACCTTC | CAWSLGQNYGYTF
15 | TRBD1 | TRBJ1-3 | NA | TRBV6-1 | TGTGCCAGCAGTGAAACAGGGGGCTCTGGAAACACCATATATTTT | CASSETGGSGNTIYF
16 | TRBD2 | TRBJ2-3 | few | TRBV7-9 | TGTGCCAGCAGCCCAAGGGGTAGCGGGGACACAGATACGCAGTATTTT | CASSPRGSGDTDTQYF
13 | NA | TRBJ1-2 | NA | TRBV5-1 | TGCGCCAGCAGCCCGGGGGTGGTCGGTGGCTACACCTTC | CASSPGVVGGYTF
14 | NA | TRBJ2-7 | once | TRBV11-1 | TGTGCCAGCAGCCGACAACAGGCCTCCTACGAGCAGTACTTC | CASSRQQASYEQYF
16 | TRBD1 | TRBJ2-5 | NA | TRBV15 | TGTGCCACCAGCATGGGGACAGGGGGCATAATGAAGACCCAGTACTTC | CATSMGTGGIMKTQYF
14 | NA | TRBJ1-4 | few | TRBV2 | TGTGCCAGCAGTGATAGTACGTCAAATGAAAAACTGTTTTTT | CASSDSTSNEKLFF
16 | TRBD1 | TRBJ2-2 | NA | TRBV7-9 | TGTGCCAGCAGCCTAAGACAGGGTACCACCACCGGGGAGCTGTTTTTT | CASSLRQGTTTGELFF
14 | TRBD2 | TRBJ2-7 | many | TRBV9 | TGTGCCAGCAGCGTAGCATATCGCGGGGGGGAGCAGTACTTC | CASSVAYRGGEQYF
13 | TRBD1 | TRBJ2-3 | NA | TRBV29-1 | TGCAGCGTTGAGACAGGGAGCACAGATACGCAGTATTTT | CSVETGSTDTQYF
15 | NA | TRBJ1-1 | NA | TRBV7-2 | TGTGCCAGCAGCTTAGTGGTAAGCAGGCACAGTGAAGCTTTCTTT | CASSLVVSRHSEAFF
17 | NA | TRBJ2-3 | few | TRBV4-1 | TGCGCCAGCAGCCAAGGATCTGGCGGGGGCTTCACAGATACGCAGTATTTT | CASSQGSGGGFTDTQYF
15 | NA | TRBJ2-7 | NA | TRBV5-8 | TGTGCCAGCAGCTTGGTTGGTCCAGGTTTGGTCGAGCAGTACTTC | CASSLVGPGLVEQYF
14 | TRBD1 | TRBJ1-1 | few | TRBV5-8 | TGTGCCAGCAAGATCGGGACAGTGAACACTGAAGCTTTCTTT | CASKIGTVNTEAFF
11 | TRBD1 | TRBJ1-1 | NA | TRBV7-9 | TGTGCCAGCAGCGGACAGGGTGAAGCTTTCTTT | CASSGQGEAFF
18 | NA | TRBJ2-7 | NA | TRBV25-1 | TGTGCCAGCAGTGAATATACCAATTCTCGGTCCCCGGCCTACGAGCAGTACTTC | CASSEYTNSRSPAYEQYF
15 | TRBD2 | TRBJ2-3 | NA | TRBV9 | TGTGCCAGCAGCGTGGAACTAGCGGGGGTGGATACGCAGTATTTT | CASSVELAGVDTQYF
15 | NA | TRBJ2-2 | NA | TRBV27 | TGTGCCAGCAGTCGGAGGGGGCAGGACACCGGGGAGCTGTTTTTT | CASSRRGQDTGELFF
17 | TRBD1 | TRBJ2-7 | few | TRBV7-8 | TGTGCCAGCAGCTTAGCATCGGGACAGGGGCTTTCCTACGAGCAGTACTTC | CASSLASGQGLSYEQYF
18 | NA | TRBJ1-5 | few | TRBV7-2 | TGTGCCAGCAGCTTAGTGGCCTTAGCCTCCAAAAGCAATCAGCCCCAGCATTTT | CASSLVALASKSNQPQHF
15 | TRBD2 | TRBJ2-7 | NA | TRBV4-3 | TGCGCCAGCAGCCAAGTAGGGACTAGCGTCTACGAGCAGTACTTC | CASSQVGTSVYEQYF
12 | TRBD2 | TRBJ2-7 | NA | TRBV29-1 | TGCAGCGTTGGAGGACTAGAAAGCGAGCAGTACTTC | CSVGGLESEQYF
14 | NA | TRBJ2-2 | NA | TRBV7-3 | TGTGCCAGCAGCTTAAGTAGTCCCACCGGGGAGCTGTTTTTT | CASSLSSPTGELFF
12 | NA | TRBJ2-1 | NA | TRBV11-2 | TGTGCCAGCACCCCTTCGGACAATGAGCAGTTCTTC | CASTPSDNEQFF
15 | NA | TRBJ2-1 | NA | TRBV14 | TGTGCCAGCAGCCAAGCCTGGACAGTTCATAATGAGCAGTTCTTC | CASSQAWTVHNEQFF
18 | NA | TRBJ2-2 | once | TRBV7-9 | TGTGCCAGCAGCTCAAATACAGGGAAAGCAGTCTGGGCCGGGGAGCTGTTTTTT | CASSSNTGKAVWAGELFF
15 | TRBD2 | TRBJ2-7 | NA | TRBV25-1 | TGTGCCAGCAGAGCGGCAGGCAGCGGGAGCCACGAGCAGTACTTC | CASRAAGSGSHEQYF
12 | NA | TRBJ2-2 | NA | TRBV29-1 | TGCAGCGTTTATTCTCCCACCGGGGAGCTGTTTTTT | CSVYSPTGELFF
13 | NA | TRBJ2-1 | NA | TRBV6-4 | TGTGCCAGCAGTGAATGGGAGTACAATGAGCAGTTCTTC | CASSEWEYNEQFF
13 | TRBD1 | TRBJ2-5 | once | TRBV29-1 | TGCAGCGTTGACGGGACAGGACAAGAGACCCAGTACTTC | CSVDGTGQETQYF
13 | TRBD1 | TRBJ1-1 | few | TRBV7-3 | TGTGCCAGCAGCTCGGACAGGGCCACTGAAGCTTTCTTT | CASSSDRATEAFF
15 | NA | TRBJ2-4 | NA | TRBV7-9 | TGTGCCAGCAGCTTGAGTTCAGGGCGGGGAAACATTCAGTACTTC | CASSLSSGRGNIQYF
17 | NA | TRBJ1-1 | NA | TRBV19 | TGTGCCAGTAGTGAGACAGGCTACTACGTTCTGAACACTGAAGCTTTCTTT | CASSETGYYVLNTEAFF
15 | TRBD1 | TRBJ1-1 | once | TRBV6-1 | TGTGCCAGCAGTTGGGACAGGGGACAGAACACTGAAGCTTTCTTT | CASSWDRGQNTEAFF
13 | NA | TRBJ2-1 | NA | TRBV19 | TGTGCCAGTAGTATAGGTAGCCACAATGAGCAGTTCTTC | CASSIGSHNEQFF
14 | NA | TRBJ1-1 | NA | TRBV9 | TGTGCCAGCAGCGCAAGAATTCAGGGGTCTGAAGCTTTCTTT | CASSARIQGSEAFF
15 | NA | TRBJ1-1 | NA | TRBV6-5 | TGTGCCAGCAGTCCCCTAGCGGGGGGGAACACTGAAGCTTTCTTT | CASSPLAGGNTEAFF
16 | NA | TRBJ2-3 | NA | TRBV5-1 | TGCGCCAGCAGCTTGGACACGGGTGGTGGCACAGATACGCAGTATTTT | CASSLDTGGGTDTQYF
14 | TRBD2 | TRBJ2-7 | NA | TRBV9 | TGTGCCAGCAGCGCCGCCCCGGGGGGCTACGAGCAGTACTTC | CASSAAPGGYEQYF
15 | NA | TRBJ2-3 | NA | TRBV30 | TGTGCCTGGAGTGTACTTGCGGGGCGGGGAGATACGCAGTATTTT | CAWSVLAGRGDTQYF
15 | TRBD2 | TRBJ2-3 | NA | TRBV5-1 | TGCGCCAGCAGCCGCGGACTAGTCAGCCCAGATACGCAGTATTTT | CASSRGLVSPDTQYF
14 | TRBD2 | TRBJ2-5 | NA | TRBV9 | TGTGCCAGCAGCGCGGGAGGACTCCAAGAGACCCAGTACTTC | CASSAGGLQETQYF
15 | NA | TRBJ1-2 | NA | TRBV7-9 | TGTGCCAGCAGCTTTTCCGGCGGAACCTACTATGGCTACACCTTC | CASSFSGGTYYGYTF
13 | NA | TRBJ1-2 | NA | TRBV28 | TGTGCCAGCAGTATTACTACAGGCTGGGGCTACACCTTC | CASSITTGWGYTF
14 | TRBD1 | TRBJ1-2 | NA | TRBV5-6 | TGTGCCACCTCGACAGGGGGTAGTGACTATGGCTACACCTTC | CATSTGGSDYGYTF
14 | TRBD2 | TRBJ2-3 | NA | TRBV27 | TGTGCCAGCAAGTTTAGCGGGGTCACAGATACGCAGTATTTT | CASKFSGVTDTQYF
19 | TRBD1 | TRBJ2-1 | NA | TRBV2 | TGTGCCAGCAGCGCGCTGGGTACGGCTACAGGGGGATTTTACAATGAGCAGTTCTTC | CASSALGTATGGFYNEQFF
14 | NA | TRBJ2-1 | few | TRBV11-3 | TGTGCCAGCAGCTTATCCGGGGAGTACGATGAGCAGTTCTTC | CASSLSGEYDEQFF